What follows are 25 T cell receptor beta chains derived from one specimen sequenced in a study of blood T cells in healthy people across ages (dated by TCRdb to between 2015 and 2016). Preparation of the library involved 5' RACE. The instrument given in TCRdb is Illumina HiSeq 2500. A second PCR of about 7 to 12 cycles was performed with a sample-barcoded 5' primer and a J-beta primer mix. The raw public data were reprocessed by TCRdb itself: fastp quality trimming at Q25, MiXCR clonotype calling, in-frame beta chains only. All rows with the same CDR3 protein become a single entry with the most common DNA and genes. The sample has 1.5 million or so distinct CDR3 sequences on record, roughly 40% of them singletons. The top ten clonotypes cover 7.9% of the sample. Sequenced: blood. All receptors derive from a young woman in good health.

This chain connects TRBV25-1 to TRBJ2-3; 8 nucleotides agree with TRBD2. The CDR3 contains 15 residues. V lost 3 bases, J lost 3 bases, and 5 bases stayed unmatched. Germline values: CDR1 MGHDK, CDR2 SYGVNS. The CDR3 here is CASSEAGGRTDTQYF. CDR3 DNA: TGTGCCAGCAGTGAGGCGGGGGGCCGGACAGATACGCAGTATTTT. The full variable domain, in which reference TRBV25-1 and TRBJ2-3 provide the parts outside the CDR3, is EADIYQTPRYLVIGTGKKITLECSQTMGHDKMYWYQQDPGMELHLIHYSYGVNSTEKGDLSSESTVSRIRTEHFPLTLESARPSHTSQYLCASSEAGGRTDTQYFGPGTRLTVL.

V gene TRBV28 combines with J gene TRBJ2-7; D uncertain. With the DNA end fitting TRBJ2-5 better, the J assignment may be wrong. This CDR3 comprises 15 residues. Germline V CDR1 and CDR2: MDHEN, SYDVKM. The CDR3 loop reads CASSFIGTGVETQYF. DNA for the CDR3: TGTGCCAGCAGTTTTATTGGCACCGGAGTAGAGACCCAGTACTTC.

V usage is TRBV7-2 and J usage is TRBJ2-1; no firm D call. The J call may be faulty, since TRBJ2-7 better matches the DNA end. The germline V gene encodes CDR1 SGHTA and CDR2 FQGNSA. This CDR3 is built from 13 residues. CDR3 DNA: TGTGCCAGCAGCTCCGACATTTACAATGAGCAGTACTTC. Translating it yields CASSSDIYNEQYF.

The V and J genes are TRBV6-5 and TRBJ1-4; D is uncertain. This CDR3 contains 16 residues. Germline V gene sequence: CDR1 MNHEY, CDR2 SVGAGI. V was clipped by 4 bases and J by 3 bases, with 15 bases between them. This chain's CDR3 is CASSFSWVGSNEKLFF. CDR3 coding DNA: TGTGCCAGCAGTTTCTCCTGGGTAGGGTCTAATGAAAAACTGTTTTTT.

This clonotype was recorded a few times. V and J are TRBV3-1 and TRBJ1-6; TRBD1 matches at 10 bases. The junction had 3 bases not matched to a gene; V was cut back by 4 bases and J by 6 bases. Germline V gives CDR1 LGHDT, CDR2 YNNKEL (reference sequence). The CDR3 has 15 amino acids. CDR3 DNA: TGTGCCAGCAGCCCCCGGGACAGGGGTAATTCACCCCTCCACTTT. Translated, it gives CASSPRDRGNSPLHF.

The chain links TRBV27 to TRBJ1-2; 8 bases are a match to TRBD1. The germline gives CDR1 MNHEY, CDR2 SMNVEV (reference sequence). J gave up 7 bases and V 6 bases, and 16 bases lay outside the gene matches. The CDR3 sequence is 16 residues long. This CDR3 is CASSLRNTGGLGGYTF. The CDR3 coding sequence is TGTGCCAGCAGCCTGAGAAACACAGGGGGTCTCGGTGGCTACACCTTC.

V is TRBV7-9 and J is TRBJ1-2; D remains ambiguous. The germline V gene has CDR1 SEHNR and CDR2 FQNEAQ (reference sequence). Trimming left V 0 bases short and J 0 bases short, with 8 bases between. This CDR3 has 15 amino acids. The CDR3 DNA is TGTGCCAGCAGCTTAGCCCCTCGGGCTAACTATGGCTACACCTTC. Translated: CASSLAPRANYGYTF. Full variable domain (rest looked up from reference TRBV7-9 and TRBJ1-2): DTGVSQNPRHKITKRGQNVTFRCDPISEHNRLYWYRQTLGQGPEFLTYFQNEAQLEKSRLLSDRFSAERPKGSFSTLEIQRTEQGDSAMYLCASSLAPRANYGYTFGSGTRLTVV.

This clonotype was seen only a few times. The gene calls are TRBV4-1 and TRBJ2-7; TRBD2 might be the D (6 bases). The CDR3 extends over 17 amino acids. Per the germline V gene, CDR1 is MGHRA and CDR2 is YSYEKL. The V gene lost 0 bases and the J gene lost 5 bases, with 20 bases spanning the gap. Here the CDR3 DNA reads TGCGCCAGCAGCCAAGAAGAGAACGGGAGCTGGGGTGACGAGCAGTACTTC. It codes for CASSQEENGSWGDEQYF.

This sequence joins TRBV2 and TRBJ1-1; D call uncertain. CDR1 SNHLY and CDR2 FYNNEI come from the germline V gene. V was cut by 6 bases and J by 1 base, with 9 bases left in between. The CDR3 sequence is 13 residues long. CDR3 sequence: CASRKTENTEAFF. The CDR3 DNA sequence: TGTGCCAGCAGGAAGACGGAGAACACTGAAGCTTTCTTT.

V gene TRBV9 combines with J gene TRBJ2-5; TRBD2 agrees at 12 bases. V was clipped by 0 bases and J by 0 bases; unmatched bases: 6. This CDR3 region has 18 residues. CDR1 SGDLS and CDR2 YYNGEE come from the germline V gene. CDR3 protein: CASSVGSSGGGYQETQYF. CDR3 coding DNA: TGTGCCAGCAGCGTAGGTTCTAGCGGGGGGGGGTACCAAGAGACCCAGTACTTC.

V gene TRBV7-3 combines with J gene TRBJ1-1; 7 bases match TRBD1. The CDR3 is 15 amino acids. V lost 11 bases and J lost 3; bases outside the gene matches: 15. Germline CDR1 is SGHTA and CDR2 is FQGTGA. Here the CDR3 DNA reads TGTGCCGGCAACAATCCTCAAACAGGGGACACTGAAGCTTTCTTT. Translated, it gives CAGNNPQTGDTEAFF.

This clonotype was observed a handful of times. This chain uses TRBV6-5 with TRBJ1-4; tentative D call: TRBD1 (5 bases). The ends were cut back, 0 bases at V and 8 bases at J, with 19 bases in the middle. The germline gives CDR1 MNHEY, CDR2 SVGAGI. The CDR3 is 17 residues long. CDR3 sequence (DNA): TGTGCCAGCAGTTACTCGATTTTGGTGGGGGAAGGAGAAAAACTGTTTTTT. It codes for CASSYSILVGEGEKLFF.

Remarks on this clonotype: Germline and junction disagree at one end, which may indicate a read error. This chain joins TRBV5-1 and TRBJ2-1, with TRBD2 identical over 14 bases. From germline, CDR1 is SGHRS and CDR2 YFSETQ. The CDR3 runs to 17 residues. The CDR3 reads CASSSQTSGRENKEQFF. The DNA of the CDR3 is TGCGCCAGCAGCTCACAGACTAGCGGGAGGGAAAACAAGGAGCAGTTCTTC.

The V gene is TRBV7-6, the J gene TRBJ2-1; D gene ambiguous. The ends were cut back, 0 bases at V and 1 base at J, with 10 bases in the middle. The CDR3 is 16 amino acids. The germline gives CDR1 SGHVS, CDR2 FNYEAQ. CDR3 region: CASSLARTESYNEQFF. Here the CDR3 DNA reads TGTGCCAGCAGCTTAGCCCGGACGGAATCCTACAATGAGCAGTTCTTC.

The chain joins TRBV29-1 to TRBJ2-1; D may be TRBD2 (6 bases). Germline lookup yields CDR1 SQVTM and CDR2 ANQGSEA. The CDR3 covers 16 residues. Trimming pared 4 bases from V and 9 bases from J, leaving 25 bases between. CDR3: CSVAPAQGLPSSEQFF. In nucleotides, the CDR3 is TGCAGCGTTGCCCCCGCCCAGGGACTTCCCAGTTCTGAGCAGTTCTTC.

In this sample, this clonotype turned up a few times. This chain uses TRBV27 with TRBJ2-3; no firm D call. The V end lost 6 bases, the J end lost 0 bases, and 16 bases lay between the germline ends. Germline assignment: CDR1 MNHEY and CDR2 SMNVEV (reference sequence). CDR3 length: 16 amino acids. CDR3 in amino acids: CASRPNSGTSTDTQYF. Written as DNA, the CDR3 is TGTGCCAGCAGACCTAACTCTGGAACTAGCACAGATACGCAGTATTTT.

Only a few counts were recorded for this clonotype. The chain couples TRBV5-4 to TRBJ1-6, with 9 bases aligning to TRBD1. The germline gives CDR1 SGHNT, CDR2 YYREEE (reference sequence). Germline trimming cut 4 bases from V and 6 bases from J; bases unmatched to any gene: 8. The CDR3 contains 16 residues. CDR3 DNA: TGTGCCAGCAGCGACGCCGGGACAGGGAGTAATTCACCCCTCCACTTT. Translating gives CASSDAGTGSNSPLHF. Full variable domain (remainder filled in from reference TRBV5-4 and TRBJ1-6): ETGVTQSPTHLIKTRGQQVTLRCSSQSGHNTVSWYQQALGQGPQFIFQYYREEENGRGNFPPRFSGLQFPNYSSELNVNALELDDSALYLCASSDAGTGSNSPLHFGNGTRLTVT.

This sequence joins TRBV10-3 and TRBJ2-1; the D gene is possibly TRBD2 (6 bases). Trimming removed 8 bases at V and 4 bases at J, with 15 bases between. The CDR3 spans 14 residues. Germline V gives CDR1 ENHRY, CDR2 SYGVKD. Written as DNA, the CDR3 is TGTGCCATCGTCGGCGGGGAGACATACAATGAGCAGTTCTTC. Protein: CAIVGGETYNEQFF.

On this clonotype itself: A much larger clone lies one base from this, so it may be a read error. CDR3 DNA sequence: TGCAGCGTCGGAACAGGCGAAGAGACCCAGTTCTTC. Translated, it gives CSVGTGEETQFF. This rearrangement joins TRBV29-1 to TRBJ2-1; D may be TRBD1 (5 bases). Trimming cost V 6 bases and J 13 bases, with 19 bases left between them. The CDR3 runs 12 residues. Germline V gene lookup returns CDR1 SQVTM and CDR2 ANQGSEA.

The CDR3 DNA is TGTGCCAGCAGCCAGCCGGGACTACAGACCCAGTTCTTC. The encoded protein is CASSQPGLQTQFF. The gene calls are TRBV7-2 and TRBJ2-1; TRBD2 agrees at 7 bases. From germline, CDR1 is SGHTA and CDR2 FQGNSA. There are 13 residues in the CDR3. J lost 13 bases, V lost 5 bases, and 11 bases had no gene match.

CDR3 residues: CASRLSGTGGREQYF. As DNA, the CDR3 is TGTGCCAGCAGACTCTCCGGGACCGGGGGGAGGGAGCAGTACTTC. The V gene is TRBV28, the J gene TRBJ2-7, with 7 bases identical to TRBD2. There are 15 residues in the CDR3. Germline V gene sequence: CDR1 MDHEN, CDR2 SYDVKM. V lost 6 bases and J lost 7; bases outside the gene matches: 15.

This clonotype was recorded a few times. The chain uses TRBV2 and TRBJ2-7; D is unresolved. Germline assignment: CDR1 SNHLY and CDR2 FYNNEI. CDR3 length: 16 amino acids. Trimming removed 7 bases at V and 2 bases at J, with 21 bases between. The CDR3 coding sequence is TGTGCCAGCAACTCTAGGCACTCTTCATCCCCCTACGAGCAGTACTTC. Residues: CASNSRHSSSPYEQYF.

This clonotype was observed at least ten times. The chain joins TRBV29-1 to TRBJ2-7; D is ambiguous. The CDR3 extends over 12 amino acids. Germline CDR1 and CDR2: SQVTM and ANQGSEA. The ends were cut back, 1 base at V and 4 bases at J, with 8 bases in the middle. The CDR3 DNA sequence: TGCAGCGTTGAAGTCTGGTCTTACGAGCAGTACTTC. This encodes CSVEVWSYEQYF.

J is TRBJ2-1 and V is TRBV20-1; either TRBD1 or TRBD2 may supply D (5 bases each). The DNA end lines up better with TRBJ2-7; the J call may be wrong. The CDR3 loop spans 12 amino acids. From germline, CDR1 is DFQATT and CDR2 SNEGSKA (reference sequence). The CDR3 nucleotides are TGCAGTGCGTCCGGGACCATAGGGGAGCAGTACTTC. It codes for CSASGTIGEQYF.

This clonotype was seen a handful of times. The chain is built from TRBV9 and TRBJ2-7; TRBD2 is a possible D gene (6 bases). This CDR3 contains 14 residues. Germline V gene sequence: CDR1 SGDLS, CDR2 YYNGEE. V shed 0 bases and J shed 3 bases, with 10 bases lying between them. The CDR3 spells CASSVGDFLYEQYF. The CDR3 DNA follows: TGTGCCAGCAGCGTAGGGGACTTCCTCTACGAGCAGTACTTC.